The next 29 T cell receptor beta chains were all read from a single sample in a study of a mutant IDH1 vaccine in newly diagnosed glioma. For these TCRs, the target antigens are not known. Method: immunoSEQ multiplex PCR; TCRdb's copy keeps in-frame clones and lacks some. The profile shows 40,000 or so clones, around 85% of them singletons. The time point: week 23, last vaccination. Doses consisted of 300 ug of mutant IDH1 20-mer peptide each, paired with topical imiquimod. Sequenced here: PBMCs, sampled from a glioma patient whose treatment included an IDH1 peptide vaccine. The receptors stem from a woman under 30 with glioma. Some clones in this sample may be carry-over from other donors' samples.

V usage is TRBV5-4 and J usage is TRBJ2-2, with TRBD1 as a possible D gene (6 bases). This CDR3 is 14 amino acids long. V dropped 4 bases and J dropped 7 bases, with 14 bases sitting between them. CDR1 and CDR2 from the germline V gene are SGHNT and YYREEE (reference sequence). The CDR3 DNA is TGTGCCAGCAGCCCCCAGGGGTGGGGCGGGGAGCTGTTTTTT. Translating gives CASSPQGWGGELFF.

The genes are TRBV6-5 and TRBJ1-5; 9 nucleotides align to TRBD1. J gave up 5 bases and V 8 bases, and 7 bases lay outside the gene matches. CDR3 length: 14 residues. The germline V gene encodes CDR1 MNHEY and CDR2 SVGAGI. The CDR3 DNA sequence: TGTGCCAGCCGCGGACAGGGGATACATCAGCCCCAGCATTTT. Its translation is CASRGQGIHQPQHF.

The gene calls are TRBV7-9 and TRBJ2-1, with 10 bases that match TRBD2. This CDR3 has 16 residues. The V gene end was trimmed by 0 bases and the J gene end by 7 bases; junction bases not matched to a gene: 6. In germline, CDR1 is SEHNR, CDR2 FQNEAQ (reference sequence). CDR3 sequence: CASSLAQRGGLNEQFF. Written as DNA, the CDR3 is TGTGCCAGCAGCTTAGCCCAGCGGGGGGGCCTGAATGAGCAGTTCTTC.

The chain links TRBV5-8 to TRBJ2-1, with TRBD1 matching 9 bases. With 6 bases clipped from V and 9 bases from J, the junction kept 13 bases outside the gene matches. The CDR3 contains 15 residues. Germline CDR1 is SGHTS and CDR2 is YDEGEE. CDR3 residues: CASTEIQGARTEQFF. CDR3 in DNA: TGTGCCAGCACCGAAATACAGGGGGCGAGGACTGAGCAGTTCTTC.

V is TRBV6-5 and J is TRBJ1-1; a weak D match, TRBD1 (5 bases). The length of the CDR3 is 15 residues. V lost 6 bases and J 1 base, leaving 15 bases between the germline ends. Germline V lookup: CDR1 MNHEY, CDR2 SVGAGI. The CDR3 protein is CASSSPGTANTEAFF. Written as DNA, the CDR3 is TGTGCCAGCAGCTCACCGGGGACGGCGAACACTGAAGCTTTCTTT.

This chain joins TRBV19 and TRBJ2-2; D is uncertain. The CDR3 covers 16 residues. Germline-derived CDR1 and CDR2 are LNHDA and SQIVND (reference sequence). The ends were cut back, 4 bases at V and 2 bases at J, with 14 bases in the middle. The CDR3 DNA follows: TGTGCCAGTAGTAACCCTCTCAACAGAAACACCGGGGAGCTGTTTTTT. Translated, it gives CASSNPLNRNTGELFF.

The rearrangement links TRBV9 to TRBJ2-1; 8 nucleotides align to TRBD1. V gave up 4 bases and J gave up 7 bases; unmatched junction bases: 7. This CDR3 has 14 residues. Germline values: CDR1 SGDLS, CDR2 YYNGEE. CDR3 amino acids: CASSTQQGANEQFF. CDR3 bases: TGTGCCAGCAGCACTCAGCAGGGGGCGAATGAGCAGTTCTTC.

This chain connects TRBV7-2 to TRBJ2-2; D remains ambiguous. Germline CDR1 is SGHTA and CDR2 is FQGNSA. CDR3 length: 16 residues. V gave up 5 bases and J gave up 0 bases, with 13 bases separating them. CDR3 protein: CASSPRLGANTGELFF. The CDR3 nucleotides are TGTGCCAGCAGCCCCCGGCTTGGTGCGAACACCGGGGAGCTGTTTTTT.

CDR3: CASSPRGRVGGNTIYF. As DNA, the CDR3 is TGTGCCAGCAGCCCCAGGGGGCGCGTGGGTGGAAACACCATATATTTT. The chain combines TRBV5-4 with TRBJ1-3, with 8 bases matching TRBD1. This CDR3 spans 16 amino acids. CDR1 is SGHNT and CDR2 is YYREEE in the germline V gene (reference sequence). V gave up 4 bases and J gave up 3 bases; unmatched junction bases: 9.

As DNA, the CDR3 is TGTGCCAGCAGCCGCCTGGGGACCCTAATAGGGCAGCCCCAGCATTTT. Amino acid sequence: CASSRLGTLIGQPQHF. This chain links TRBV7-2 with TRBJ1-5; tentative D call: TRBD1 (5 bases). V lost 5 bases, J lost 7 bases, and 21 bases lay in between. The CDR3 sequence is 16 residues long. CDR1 is SGHTA and CDR2 is FQGNSA in the germline V gene.

CDR3 sequence (DNA): TGTGCCAGCAGCCGAGGACAGCCAAACAGCAATCAGCCCCAGCATTTT. Translating gives CASSRGQPNSNQPQHF. V gene TRBV7-3 combines with J gene TRBJ1-5, with D possibly TRBD1 on 6 matching bases. The CDR3 extends over 16 amino acids. The ends were cut back, 5 bases at V and 1 base at J, with 15 bases in the middle. The germline V gene encodes CDR1 SGHTA and CDR2 FQGTGA.

This chain's CDR3 is CASSPPDRAGPSYEQYF. The DNA for the CDR3 is TGCGCCAGCAGCCCCCCGGACAGGGCAGGCCCTAGCTACGAGCAGTACTTC. The gene calls are TRBV5-1 and TRBJ2-7; 8 bases align to TRBD1. The germline CDR1 and CDR2 sequences are SGHRS and YFSETQ. V trimming: 4 bases; J trimming: 3 bases; junction bases outside the gene matches: 15. The CDR3 extends over 17 amino acids. Full variable domain (rest looked up from reference TRBV5-1 and TRBJ2-7): KAGVTQTPRYLIKTRGQQVTLSCSPISGHRSVSWYQQTPGQGLQFLFEYFSETQRNKGNFPGRFSGRQFSNSRSEMNVSTLELGDSALYLCASSPPDRAGPSYEQYFGPGTRLTVT.

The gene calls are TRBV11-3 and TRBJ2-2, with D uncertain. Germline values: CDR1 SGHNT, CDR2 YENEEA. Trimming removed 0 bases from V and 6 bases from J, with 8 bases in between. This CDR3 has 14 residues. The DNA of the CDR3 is TGTGCCAGCAGCTTAGATGCTATCGCCGGGGAGCTGTTTTTT. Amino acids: CASSLDAIAGELFF.

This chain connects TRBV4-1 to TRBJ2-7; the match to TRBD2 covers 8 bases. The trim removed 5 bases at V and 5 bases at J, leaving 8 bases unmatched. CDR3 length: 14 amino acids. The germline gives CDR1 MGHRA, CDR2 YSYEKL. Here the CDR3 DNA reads TGCGCCAGCAGCGTAGGACTAGCCTCTCACGAGCAGTACTTC. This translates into CASSVGLASHEQYF.

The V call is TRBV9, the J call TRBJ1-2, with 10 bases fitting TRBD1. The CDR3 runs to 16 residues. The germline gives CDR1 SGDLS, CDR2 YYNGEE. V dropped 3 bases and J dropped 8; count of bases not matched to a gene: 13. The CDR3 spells CASSASLPGTGEGYTF. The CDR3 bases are TGTGCCAGCAGCGCTAGTTTACCCGGGACAGGGGAAGGCTACACCTTC.

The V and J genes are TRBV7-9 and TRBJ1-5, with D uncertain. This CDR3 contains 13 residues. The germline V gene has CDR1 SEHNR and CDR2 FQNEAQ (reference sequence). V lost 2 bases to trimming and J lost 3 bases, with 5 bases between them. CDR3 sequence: CASSLLHNQPQHF. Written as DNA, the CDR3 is TGTGCCAGCAGCTTATTGCACAATCAGCCCCAGCATTTT.

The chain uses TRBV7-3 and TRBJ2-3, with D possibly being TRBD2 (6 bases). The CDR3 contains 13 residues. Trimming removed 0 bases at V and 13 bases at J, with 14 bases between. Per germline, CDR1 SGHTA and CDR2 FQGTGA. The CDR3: CASSLTNGGPKYF. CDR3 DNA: TGTGCCAGCAGCTTAACGAACGGGGGTCCCAAGTATTTT.

As DNA, the CDR3 is TGTGCCAGCAGCTTCGAAGACAGAGGGAATTCACCCCTCCACTTT. Its protein product is CASSFEDRGNSPLHF. The chain uses TRBV11-1 and TRBJ1-6; tentatively, D is TRBD1 (5 bases). Trimming pared 3 bases from V and 7 bases from J, leaving 13 bases between. CDR1 SGHAT and CDR2 FQDESV come from the germline V gene (reference sequence). The CDR3 has 15 residues.

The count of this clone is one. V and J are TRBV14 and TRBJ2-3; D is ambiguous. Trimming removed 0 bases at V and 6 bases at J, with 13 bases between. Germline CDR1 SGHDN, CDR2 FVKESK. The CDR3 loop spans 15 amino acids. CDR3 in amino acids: CASSQDLAPTDTQYF. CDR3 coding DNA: TGTGCCAGCAGCCAAGATCTTGCCCCGACGGATACGCAGTATTTT.

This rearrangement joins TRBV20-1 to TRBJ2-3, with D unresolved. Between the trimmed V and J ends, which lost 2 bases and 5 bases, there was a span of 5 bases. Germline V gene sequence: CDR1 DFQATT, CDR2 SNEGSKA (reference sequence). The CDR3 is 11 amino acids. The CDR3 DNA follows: TGCAGTGCTAGACGCTTAGATACGCAGTATTTT. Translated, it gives CSARRLDTQYF.

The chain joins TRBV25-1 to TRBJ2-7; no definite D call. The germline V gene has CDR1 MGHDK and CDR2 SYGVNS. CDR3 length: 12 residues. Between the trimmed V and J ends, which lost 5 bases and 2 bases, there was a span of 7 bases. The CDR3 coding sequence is TGTGCCAGCAGTTACAACCCCTACGAGCAGTACTTC. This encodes CASSYNPYEQYF.

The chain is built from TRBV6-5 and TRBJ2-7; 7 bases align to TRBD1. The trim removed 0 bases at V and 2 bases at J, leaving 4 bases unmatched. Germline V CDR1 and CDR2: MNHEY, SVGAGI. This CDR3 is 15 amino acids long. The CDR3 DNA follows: TGTGCCAGCAGTTACTCACCGACAGGGACCTACGAGCAGTACTTC. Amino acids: CASSYSPTGTYEQYF.

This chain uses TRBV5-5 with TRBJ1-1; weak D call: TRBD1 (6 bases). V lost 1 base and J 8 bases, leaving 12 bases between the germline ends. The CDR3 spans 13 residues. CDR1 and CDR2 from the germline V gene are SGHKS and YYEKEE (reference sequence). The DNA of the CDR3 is TGTGCCAGCAGCTTGAGGCAAGGGGGAGAAGCTTTCTTT. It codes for CASSLRQGGEAFF. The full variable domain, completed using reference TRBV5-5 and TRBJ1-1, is DAGVTQSPTHLIKTRGQQVTLRCSPISGHKSVSWYQQVLGQGPQFIFQYYEKEERGRGNFPDRFSARQFPNYSSELNVNALLLGDSALYLCASSLRQGGEAFFGQGTRLTVV.

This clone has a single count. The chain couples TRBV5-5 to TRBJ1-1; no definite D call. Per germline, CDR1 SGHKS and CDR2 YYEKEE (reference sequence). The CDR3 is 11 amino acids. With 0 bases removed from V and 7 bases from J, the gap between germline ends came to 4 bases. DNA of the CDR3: TGTGCCAGCAGCTTGGGCGTTGAAGCTTTCTTT. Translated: CASSLGVEAFF.

In DNA form, the CDR3 reads TGTGCCAGCAGTCCCGGGACAGGGGGTAGGTTAGGGAATCAGCCCCAGCATTTT. This translates into CASSPGTGGRLGNQPQHF. The chain links TRBV7-9 to TRBJ1-5, with 11 nucleotides matching TRBD1. V lost 6 bases to trimming and J lost 4 bases; unmatched junction nucleotides: 14. CDR3 length: 18 residues. Germline loops: CDR1 SEHNR, CDR2 FQNEAQ (reference sequence).

The CDR3: CASSLAKMGVLNGEQFF. CDR3 DNA: TGTGCCAGCAGCTTAGCGAAAATGGGTGTTCTCAATGGGGAGCAGTTCTTC. The V and J genes are TRBV7-9 and TRBJ2-1; D is unresolved. Germline CDR1 and CDR2: SEHNR and FQNEAQ (reference sequence). The V end lost 0 bases, the J end lost 10 bases, and 22 bases lay between the germline ends. This CDR3 is built from 17 residues.

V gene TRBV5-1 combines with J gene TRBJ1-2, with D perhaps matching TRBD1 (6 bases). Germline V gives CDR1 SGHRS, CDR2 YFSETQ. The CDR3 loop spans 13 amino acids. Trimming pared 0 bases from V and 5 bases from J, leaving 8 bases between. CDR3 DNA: TGCGCCAGCAGCTTGGAGGGGGTTTATGGCTACACCTTC. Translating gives CASSLEGVYGYTF.

The CDR3 DNA reads as TGCGCCAGCAAATTAGATGGCACTGAAGCTTTCTTT. Its protein product is CASKLDGTEAFF. This sequence joins TRBV5-1 and TRBJ1-1; unclear D gene. Trimming pared 6 bases from V and 4 bases from J, leaving 10 bases between. The CDR3 runs 12 residues. Germline-derived CDR1 and CDR2 are SGHRS and YFSETQ.

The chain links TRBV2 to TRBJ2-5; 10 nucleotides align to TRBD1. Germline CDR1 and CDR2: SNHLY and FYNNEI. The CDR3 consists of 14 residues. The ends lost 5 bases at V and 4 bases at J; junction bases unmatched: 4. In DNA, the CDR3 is TGTGCCAGCAGTCAGCGGACAGGGGGAGAGACCCAGTACTTC. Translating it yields CASSQRTGGETQYF.